Listed below are T cell receptor beta chains from one sample, sequenced in a study of glioma-infiltrating T cells. TCRdb reprocessed the multiplex PCR reads via MiXCR and lists one record per CDR3 protein. The repertoire includes approximately 400,000 distinct CDR3 sequences, roughly two fifths of them detected once, and around 12% sits in the top ten. The sequenced sample consisted of glioma tissue, nonneoplastic brain tissue, or PBMCs (not recorded which). These receptors came from a human donor with low-grade glioma or glioblastoma, undergoing nonglioma brain surgery, or in good health (not recorded which). CDR3s include the opening cysteine and the closing phenylalanine or tryptophan. Each record gives: CDR3 DNA, CDR3 protein, V gene, clone size, J gene, D gene. A D gene is named only where the DNA matches it firmly. Expanded clones get a size class; other rows say once, few or many, or leave the size out.

CDR3nt: TGCAGTGCTAGAGCCCCTAGCGGTACCCGGGATACGCAGTATTTT
CDR3aa: CSARAPSGTRDTQYF
v_gene: TRBV20-1
abundance: .
j_gene: TRBJ2-3
d_gene: TRBD2

CDR3nt: TGTGCCAGCAGTTTATCGGTGGGAGCCTCCTACAATGAGCAGTTCTTC
CDR3aa: CASSLSVGASYNEQFF
v_gene: TRBV27
abundance: .
j_gene: TRBJ2-1
d_gene: .

CDR3nt: TGTGCCATCAGTGAGTCGTCCCAGGTTGGGGCCAACGTCCTGACTTTC
CDR3aa: CAISESSQVGANVLTF
v_gene: TRBV10-3
abundance: .
j_gene: TRBJ2-6
d_gene: .

CDR3nt: TGTGCCAGCACCCCTAAGGTCCTGCCCTATGGCTACACCTTC
CDR3aa: CASTPKVLPYGYTF
v_gene: TRBV7-9
abundance: few
j_gene: TRBJ1-2
d_gene: .

CDR3nt: TGTGCCAGCAGCAATCTAGCGGGAGGGGGAGATACGCAGTATTTT
CDR3aa: CASSNLAGGGDTQYF
v_gene: TRBV11-2
abundance: .
j_gene: TRBJ2-3
d_gene: TRBD2

CDR3nt: TGCAGTGCTAGGAGAGGTATATCCATGAACACTGAAGCTTTCTTT
CDR3aa: CSARRGISMNTEAFF
v_gene: TRBV20-1
abundance: .
j_gene: TRBJ1-1
d_gene: .

CDR3nt: TGCGGTGCCAGGTCTAGCGGGGAGACCCAGTACTTC
CDR3aa: CGARSSGETQYF
v_gene: TRBV20-1
abundance: .
j_gene: TRBJ2-5
d_gene: TRBD2

CDR3nt: TGCAGTGCTACGGACAGGGGAACGGATACTGAAGCTTTCTTT
CDR3aa: CSATDRGTDTEAFF
v_gene: TRBV20-1
abundance: few
j_gene: TRBJ1-1
d_gene: TRBD1

CDR3nt: TGTGCCACCAGCAGACCCCCCGGGCCTAGCGGAATCCAAGAGACCCAGTACTTC
CDR3aa: CATSRPPGPSGIQETQYF
v_gene: TRBV15
abundance: .
j_gene: TRBJ2-5
d_gene: TRBD2

CDR3nt: TGTGCCACCAGGGGGCTCGGGACCGGGGAGCTGTTTTTT
CDR3aa: CATRGLGTGELFF
v_gene: TRBV15
abundance: .
j_gene: TRBJ2-2
d_gene: .

CDR3nt: TGCAGTGCCCTACAGGGGTTCGTTGGCACTGAAGCTTTCTTT
CDR3aa: CSALQGFVGTEAFF
v_gene: TRBV20-1
abundance: few
j_gene: TRBJ1-1
d_gene: TRBD1

CDR3nt: TGTGCCAGTAGTACTGTGGGAACCCGTCTGAACACTAAAGCTTTCTTT
CDR3aa: CASSTVGTRLNTKAFF
v_gene: TRBV19
abundance: .
j_gene: TRBJ1-1
d_gene: .

CDR3nt: TGTGCCAGCTCACCAGCCAGCGAGCAAGAGACCCAGTACTTC
CDR3aa: CASSPASEQETQYF
v_gene: TRBV18
abundance: .
j_gene: TRBJ2-5
d_gene: .

CDR3nt: TGTGCCAGCAGGGGTAGCGGCTTTGGCGGTGAGCAGTTCTTC
CDR3aa: CASRGSGFGGEQFF
v_gene: TRBV27
abundance: many
j_gene: TRBJ2-1
d_gene: .

CDR3nt: TGTGCCATTTGGTACGGCGGGGCAAATGAGCAGTTCTTC
CDR3aa: CAIWYGGANEQFF
v_gene: TRBV6-2/TRBV6-3
abundance: .
j_gene: TRBJ2-1
d_gene: .

CDR3nt: TGCAGTGCTTGGGAAGGACGGGTAGCTAACTATGGCTACACCTTC
CDR3aa: CSAWEGRVANYGYTF
v_gene: TRBV20-1
abundance: .
j_gene: TRBJ1-2
d_gene: .

CDR3nt: TGTGCCAGCAGCTCCCCCCCGGGGCAGTCTTGGCATGGCTACACCTTC
CDR3aa: CASSSPPGQSWHGYTF
v_gene: TRBV7-2
abundance: few
j_gene: TRBJ1-2
d_gene: .

CDR3nt: TGTGCCAGCGAGCCGGGCCCCACAGATACGCAGTATTTT
CDR3aa: CASEPGPTDTQYF
v_gene: TRBV2
abundance: few
j_gene: TRBJ2-3
d_gene: .

CDR3nt: TGTGCCACCAGTGAGGCCTCCCGACAGGGGGCTTACAATGAGCAGTTCTTC
CDR3aa: CATSEASRQGAYNEQFF
v_gene: TRBV24-1
abundance: once
j_gene: TRBJ2-1
d_gene: TRBD1

CDR3nt: TGTGCCAGCAGCGTTTCGGGACTCCCCACCTACAATGAGCAGTTCTTC
CDR3aa: CASSVSGLPTYNEQFF
v_gene: TRBV28
abundance: .
j_gene: TRBJ2-1
d_gene: .

CDR3nt: TGTGCCAGCAGCGTCCTCGGGGGGCCGGAGCAGCCCCAGCATTTT
CDR3aa: CASSVLGGPEQPQHF
v_gene: TRBV7-9
abundance: .
j_gene: TRBJ1-5
d_gene: .

CDR3nt: TGTGCCAGCAGCTTAGCGTATGGAGGGAGTGATCAGCCCCAGCATTTT
CDR3aa: CASSLAYGGSDQPQHF
v_gene: TRBV7-2
abundance: many
j_gene: TRBJ1-5
d_gene: .

CDR3nt: TGTGCCGGCAAACGCCCAGGGGTTCGGAACGAGCAGTACTTC
CDR3aa: CAGKRPGVRNEQYF
v_gene: TRBV6-2/TRBV6-3
abundance: .
j_gene: TRBJ2-7
d_gene: .

CDR3nt: TGTGCCAGCAGCTTGATGGCAGGGTTTTACTCTGGAAACACCATATATTTT
CDR3aa: CASSLMAGFYSGNTIYF
v_gene: TRBV7-2
abundance: .
j_gene: TRBJ1-3
d_gene: .

CDR3nt: TGTGCCAGGGGGACAGGGGGTGGAGGTCAGCCCCAGCATTTT
CDR3aa: CARGTGGGGQPQHF
v_gene: TRBV6-1
abundance: many
j_gene: TRBJ1-5
d_gene: TRBD1

CDR3nt: TGTGCCAGCAGTTACCCCAAGTCAGGGTCGGTGGAGACCCAGTACTTC
CDR3aa: CASSYPKSGSVETQYF
v_gene: TRBV6-2/TRBV6-3
abundance: few
j_gene: TRBJ2-5
d_gene: .

CDR3nt: TGTGCTAGCAGCTTAGAGCCAGGAACCCAAGAGACCCAGTACTTC
CDR3aa: CASSLEPGTQETQYF
v_gene: TRBV7-7
abundance: .
j_gene: TRBJ2-5
d_gene: .